This T cell receptor beta chain was retrieved from a study of T cells in Graves' hyperthyroidism and ophthalmopathy. Study-wide findings and caveats: By a 13 V-J model, ophthalmopathy was set apart from stable hyperthyroidism. In blood, most of the thyroid clonotypes expanded above 0.001 were also present.

Counting both end residues, the CDR3 totals 9 amino acids. Across 18 months, stable Graves' hyperthyroidism was marked by no progression to ophthalmopathy. Participants, patients aged 18 to 65, had newly diagnosed hyperthyroidism with a duration under 2 months. Comments on this clonotype: The antigen remains unidentified. In this CDR3 the conserved last residue, phenylalanine or tryptophan, is missing, so a read error is likely. Because the CDR3's place on the DNA is in doubt, the DNA is left out and the CDR3 is given as listed by TCRdb.

TCR beta CDR3 sequences were amplified from RNA transcripts. Researchers ran a first-round RT-PCR on the TCR CDR3 using the HTBI primer set. TCRdb fed the multiplex PCR reads into MiXCR, producing one record per CDR3 protein. Here the sample spans 450,000 to 700,000 distinct CDR3 sequences, roughly 46% being singletons. The source material was peripheral blood or thyroid tissue (not recorded which). This receptor was identified in a woman aged 18-30 years with Graves' hyperthyroidism. V usage is TRBV12-3 or TRBV12-4 and J usage is TRBJ2-7; no check of the table's D call, TRBD2, against the DNA was made. CDR3 in amino acids: CASSLSRTS.